A selection of T cell receptor beta chains follows, all from one sample in a study of blood T cell repertoires in COVID-19. TCRdb's table, derived via immunoSEQ multiplex PCR, lists solely in-frame clones and lacks some. Among roughly 190,000 clones listed, roughly nine tenths were seen once. What was sequenced was peripheral blood. The origin of the receptors is a man aged 60 to 69 with active or convalescent COVID-19. CDR3s include the opening cysteine and the closing phenylalanine or tryptophan. Each record gives: J gene, V gene, CDR3 protein.

j_call: TRBJ2-3
v_call: TRBV18
cdr3_aa: CASSGSADTQYF

j_call: TRBJ2-1
v_call: TRBV4-1
cdr3_aa: CASSQERGTYNEQFF

j_call: TRBJ2-7
v_call: TRBV5-6
cdr3_aa: CASSLGGGSSYEQYF

j_call: TRBJ1-2
v_call: TRBV2
cdr3_aa: CASGDSLAGTVDTF

j_call: TRBJ1-1
v_call: TRBV25-1
cdr3_aa: CASSAPVEDTEAFF

j_call: TRBJ1-2
v_call: TRBV29-1
cdr3_aa: CSGYNYGYTF

j_call: TRBJ2-1
v_call: TRBV18
cdr3_aa: CASSQGVVGAEQFF

j_call: TRBJ1-2
v_call: TRBV7-9
cdr3_aa: CASTNAGDRGRGYTF

j_call: TRBJ2-7
v_call: TRBV5-1
cdr3_aa: CASSGSSYEQYF

j_call: TRBJ2-6
v_call: TRBV10-3
cdr3_aa: CAIRRSPLSSGANVLTF

j_call: TRBJ1-6
v_call: TRBV5-6
cdr3_aa: CASSLIGVNNSPLHF

j_call: TRBJ2-3
v_call: TRBV5-1
cdr3_aa: CASSGGPSSTDTQYF

j_call: TRBJ2-2
v_call: TRBV10-2
cdr3_aa: CASSESEALGRTGELFF

j_call: TRBJ1-1
v_call: TRBV4-1
cdr3_aa: CASSHGDTKNTEAFF

j_call: TRBJ1-3
v_call: TRBV7-4
cdr3_aa: CASSSHRDIISGNTIYF

j_call: TRBJ2-6
v_call: TRBV7-3
cdr3_aa: CASSQRMGAGANVLTF